The present entry profiles one T cell receptor (beta chain) with its context. Its antigen is not yet known. No much larger clone exists at a distance of one base, and base qualities are not known. Only healthy Caucasian donors were included. Three pairs of female monozygotic twins, all aged about 18 to 29 years, made up the twin cohort. Using Miltenyi CD45RO+ enrichment and human naive T-cell isolation kits, memory (CD45RO+) and naive T cells were isolated from PBMC. This record belongs to a study of identical twins (dated by TCRdb to 2016 to 2018). The study in broad terms: TCR alpha and beta repertoires from monozygotic twins, unrelated adults of various ages and cord blood were deep-sequenced to test whether fetal clonotypes persist. Replicate twin experiments were performed at different times using different library preparation protocols to rule out contamination.

Beyond this particular receptor, the publication reports: The excess sharing between twins in beta out-of-frame sequences was weaker because fewer shared sequences reduced the signal-to-noise ratio. Fewer insertions were carried by abundant cord blood beta clonotypes; a weaker similar trend was observed in young adult naive repertoires, while no such trend was observed in memory repertoires. Compared with coincidental sharing between unrelated individuals, out-of-frame TCR alpha sequences shared between twins showed an excess of sequences with low generation probability. Zero-insertion analyses could be partly confounded by invariant T cells such as MAIT and iNKT, though diverse VJ usage argued against such confounding for most clonotypes. In monozygotic twins, out-of-frame TCR alpha sharing was systematically underestimated by recombination models, although the models agreed with sharing between unrelated individuals. Conclusions relied on cross-sectional statistical analysis, since the same donors could not be followed over many years.

From the cysteine up to the phenylalanine, the CDR3 has a length of 18 residues. Only the CDR3 DNA is retained, 54 bases long and in frame from the first base. A distance of 23 bases separates the germline ends of V and J, which lose 2 bases and 2 bases respectively. CDR1 and CDR2, looked up from the germline V gene (reference sequence), are SGHKS and YYEKEE. Libraries were made using 5' RACE. The sequencer was an Illumina HiSeq 2000. Template switching introduced a universal primer binding site; the final cDNA contained a unique molecular identifier, enabling accurate counting of TCR cDNA molecules. Specific primers in the conserved constant-segment region were used to synthesize first-strand cDNA for the TCR alpha and beta chains. To control for contamination, each cDNA library was double barcoded with a SMART-Mk sample barcode plus Illumina barcodes. TruSeq adapter sequences, together with Illumina sample barcodes, were added in two successive PCR steps. The Illumina HiSeq platform was used with custom primers to sequence TCR alpha and beta cDNA libraries. The study's own analysis went as follows. Raw reads were processed with MiGEC to extract unique molecular identifiers, and MiXCR was used to determine CDR3 positions. Recombination models were inferred per individual with the repgenHMM and IGoR tools using an EM algorithm. Shared clonotypes were analyzed with the tcR package in R, and sharing was normalized by the product of cloneset sizes. To study raw recombination free of thymic and clonal selection effects, out-of-frame nonproductive sequences were analyzed. TCRdb itself trimmed the public reads at Q25 with fastp, ran MiXCR and retained productive beta chains. CDR3 protein duplicates are merged, each entry listing the most common genes and DNA. TCRdb, not the authors, supplied the V and J calls. The sample table shows hundreds of thousands of distinct CDR3 sequences, and approximately 7% are seen once. The top ten hold roughly 3.6% of the sample.

This same sample was also taken into another study, of yellow fever vaccine responses in identical twins. That second publication adds: According to the authors, in identical twins the way T cells responded to vaccination appeared partly convergent and partly personalized. The study precisely tracked vaccine-responding T cell clones in identical twins.

Sequencing was performed on memory (CD45RO+) T cells sorted from blood. The cell subset or site label of this sample denotes: CD45RO+ enriched T cells. The TCR comes from a woman younger than 35 in good health. In this chain, TRBV5-5 is recombined with TRBJ2-7, with TRBD1 tentatively as D gene (7 bases match). CDR3 protein: CASSFRPEGALVPYEQYF. The bases read TGTGCCAGCAGCTTTCGGCCGGAGGGGGCCCTGGTGCCCTACGAGCAGTACTTC.